The 25 T cell receptor beta chains presented below share a single source sample, sequenced in a study of blood T cell repertoires in COVID-19 (TCRdb year 2020). Library preparation was by the immunoSEQ multiplex PCR assay. TCRdb stores this immuneACCESS table with in-frame sequences only. Part of the clones is absent; in the studies checked, under half of the shortfall reflects unresolved V genes, and no reason is known for the rest. This sample holds about 33,000 clones; roughly 88% were observed only once. The ten largest make up around 6.5% of the sample. Specimen: peripheral blood. The source is a human donor in a cohort sampled during active COVID-19.

The chain recombines TRBV5-4 with TRBJ2-1; D remains ambiguous. The CDR3 has 14 amino acids. In germline, CDR1 is SGHNT, CDR2 YYREEE (reference sequence). Trimming pared 0 bases from V and 6 bases from J, leaving 10 bases between. The CDR3 coding sequence is TGTGCCAGCAGCTTGGAACTCCATTCCAATGAGCAGTTCTTC. It specifies CASSLELHSNEQFF.

V is TRBV5-1 and J is TRBJ1-1; D is unresolved. The V end was cut by 2 bases, the J end by 1 base, with 12 bases between. The CDR3 is 15 amino acids. Looked up from germline, CDR1 is SGHRS and CDR2 is YFSETQ. CDR3 in DNA: TGCGCCAGCAGCTTCCTTCCGGCAGGGAACACTGAAGCTTTCTTT. Translated, it gives CASSFLPAGNTEAFF.

This clone occurred a few times. The chain links TRBV9 to TRBJ1-5; 8 nucleotides line up with TRBD1. The CDR3 consists of 15 residues. After removal of 4 bases from V and 4 bases from J, the junction contained 7 bases not matched to a gene. In germline, CDR1 is SGDLS, CDR2 YYNGEE. The CDR3 coding sequence is TGTGCCAGCAGCCAAACAGGGGGGCCTAATCAGCCCCAGCATTTT. Translating it yields CASSQTGGPNQPQHF. Filled out from reference TRBV9 and TRBJ1-5, the complete variable domain reads DSGVTQTPKHLITATGQRVTLRCSPRSGDLSVYWYQQSLDQGLQFLIQYYNGEERAKGNILERFSAQQFPDLHSELNLSSLELGDSALYFCASSQTGGPNQPQHFGDGTRLSIL.

The rearrangement uses TRBV6-5 and TRBJ1-5; possibly TRBD1 for D (6 bases). Trimming left V 8 bases short and J 0 bases short, with 8 bases between. This CDR3 has 13 residues. CDR1 is MNHEY, CDR2 SVGAGI, per germline. CDR3 in amino acids: CASRTVSNQPQHF. CDR3 DNA: TGTGCCAGCCGGACAGTTAGCAATCAGCCCCAGCATTTT.

The chain recombines TRBV5-4 with TRBJ2-1, with 11 bases identical to TRBD2. Germline CDR1 and CDR2: SGHNT and YYREEE (reference sequence). With 4 bases clipped from V and 8 bases from J, the junction kept 8 bases outside the gene matches. CDR3 length: 15 amino acids. In DNA, the CDR3 is TGTGCCAGCAGCGGCTTAGCGGGGGGGTTCTATGAGCAGTTCTTC. This sequence encodes CASSGLAGGFYEQFF.

This clone was found once. The CDR3 DNA reads as TGCAGCACAAGACAGGGGATCTATGGCTACACCTTC. This encodes CSTRQGIYGYTF. This chain uses TRBV29-1 with TRBJ1-2; 8 bases line up with TRBD1. CDR1 is SQVTM, CDR2 ANQGSEA, per germline. The CDR3 sequence is 12 residues long. J was trimmed by 4 bases and V by 8 bases; bases with no gene match: 6.

The V gene is TRBV25-1, the J gene TRBJ2-3; TRBD2 matches at 7 bases. V lost 0 bases and J lost 2; bases outside the gene matches: 11. The CDR3 totals 18 residues. The germline CDR1 and CDR2 sequences are MGHDK and SYGVNS. CDR3 coding DNA: TGTGCCAGCAGTGAATATGGGGGGGGGAGGAGAATCACAGATACGCAGTATTTT. Residues: CASSEYGGGRRITDTQYF.

A single count supports this clone. The rearrangement uses TRBV27 and TRBJ2-3; no firm D call. Trimming took 6 bases from V and 4 from J, leaving 11 bases between them. This CDR3 has 13 amino acids. The V gene's germline CDR1 is MNHEY and CDR2 SMNVEV (reference sequence). As DNA, the CDR3 is TGTGCCAGCAGCCTCTTACGGGCAGATACGCAGTATTTT. This sequence encodes CASSLLRADTQYF.

The chain recombines TRBV18 with TRBJ2-1; 7 nucleotides line up with TRBD2. V shed 5 bases and J 4 bases; nucleotides not matched to a gene: 8. The CDR3 extends over 15 amino acids. The germline gives CDR1 KGHSH, CDR2 LQKENI. The CDR3 DNA is TGTGCCAGCTCATCCTTTGGGGGGGAGTACAATGAGCAGTTCTTC. Translation: CASSSFGGEYNEQFF.

The genes are TRBV28 and TRBJ1-1; D is ambiguous. V was shortened by 5 bases and J by 8 bases, with 12 bases between the two germline ends. Germline CDR1 reads MDHEN; CDR2 reads SYDVKM. This CDR3 comprises 12 residues. CDR3: CASSTTSFEAFF. In DNA form, the CDR3 reads TGTGCCAGCAGTACCACAAGTTTCGAAGCTTTCTTT.

The chain combines TRBV19 with TRBJ2-3, with 12 positions matching TRBD1. Germline V gene data show CDR1 as LNHDA and CDR2 as SQIVND (reference sequence). The CDR3 covers 18 residues. Germline trimming cut 5 bases from V and 0 bases from J; bases unmatched to any gene: 9. CDR3 in amino acids: CASSPRDRGLGSTDTQYF. CDR3 nucleotides: TGTGCCAGTAGTCCCCGGGACAGGGGGCTGGGAAGCACAGATACGCAGTATTTT.

The chain recombines TRBV2 with TRBJ2-7; D remains ambiguous. From germline, CDR1 is SNHLY and CDR2 FYNNEI. V was shortened by 6 bases and J by 2 bases, with 11 bases between the two germline ends. The CDR3 loop spans 13 amino acids. CDR3 coding DNA: TGTGCCAGCAGCACTACGGCCCCCTACGAGCAGTACTTC. Translated, it gives CASSTTAPYEQYF.

The CDR3 spells CASSLDSGYGYTF. The CDR3 DNA reads TGTGCCAGCAGTCTGGACAGTGGTTATGGCTACACCTTC. The rearrangement uses TRBV6-6 and TRBJ1-2; TRBD1 might be the D (6 bases). Per the germline V gene, CDR1 is MNHNY and CDR2 is SVGAGI (reference sequence). The ends were cut back, 5 bases at V and 5 bases at J, with 12 bases in the middle. The CDR3 sequence is 13 residues long.

This sequence joins TRBV4-1 and TRBJ2-7; D call uncertain. Trimming left V 5 bases short and J 3 bases short, with 11 bases between. CDR3 length: 13 amino acids. Germline CDR1 MGHRA, CDR2 YSYEKL. In nucleotides, the CDR3 is TGCGCCAGCAGCTTGCTCGAGTACTACGAGCAGTACTTC. Protein product: CASSLLEYYEQYF.

This chain links TRBV18 with TRBJ1-6, with 9 bases identical to TRBD1. V shed 3 bases, J shed 9 bases, and the junction held 18 bases outside the gene matches. The CDR3 sequence is 19 residues long. Per the germline V gene, CDR1 is KGHSH and CDR2 is LQKENI. The CDR3 DNA follows: TGTGCCAGCTCACCCGGGGACAGGGATTTTAGTGGTGGCATTTCACCCCTCCACTTT. It codes for CASSPGDRDFSGGISPLHF. The full variable domain, in which reference TRBV18 and TRBJ1-6 provide the parts outside the CDR3, is NAGVMQNPRHLVRRRGQEARLRCSPMKGHSHVYWYRQLPEEGLKFMVYLQKENIIDESGMPKERFSAEFPKEGPSILRIQQVVRGDSAAYFCASSPGDRDFSGGISPLHFGNGTRLTVT.

V and J are TRBV6-5 and TRBJ2-1; D may be TRBD2 (5 bases). Germline CDR1 reads MNHEY; CDR2 reads SVGAGI. CDR3 size: 15 residues. Trimming cost V 6 bases and J 2 bases, with 14 bases left between them. CDR3 bases: TGTGCCAGCAGCCCGGGATCAAGAGCCTACAATGAGCAGTTCTTC. Protein product: CASSPGSRAYNEQFF.

V is TRBV7-2 and J is TRBJ2-1; 7 bases line up with TRBD2. Germline CDR1 SGHTA, CDR2 FQGNSA. V gave up 8 bases and J gave up 8 bases; unmatched junction bases: 21. The CDR3 covers 17 residues. The CDR3: CASGPYLRDYKTDEQFF. The CDR3 DNA sequence: TGTGCCAGCGGACCATACCTCCGGGACTACAAAACTGATGAGCAGTTCTTC.

This sequence joins TRBV30 and TRBJ2-7; the D is unclear. The CDR3 has 10 residues. Germline V lookup: CDR1 GTSNPN, CDR2 SVGIG (reference sequence). The V and J ends lost 5 bases and 7 bases respectively, with 9 bases between them. CDR3 DNA sequence: TGTGCCTGGGCCCGAGGAGAGCAGTACTTC. It translates to CAWARGEQYF.

The chain employs TRBV4-1 and TRBJ2-1, with 11 bases lining up with TRBD1. The CDR3 contains 12 residues. The V gene end was trimmed by 2 bases and the J gene end by 15 bases; junction bases not matched to a gene: 3. In germline, CDR1 is MGHRA, CDR2 YSYEKL. The CDR3 loop is CASSQPGTGGFF. Here the CDR3 DNA reads TGCGCCAGCAGCCAACCTGGGACAGGGGGGTTCTTC.

The chain uses TRBV4-1 and TRBJ1-4, with a possible D match to TRBD1 (5 bases). Germline V gene data show CDR1 as MGHRA and CDR2 as YSYEKL. The CDR3 covers 15 residues. The ends were cut back, 2 bases at V and 7 bases at J, with 14 bases in the middle. In DNA form, the CDR3 reads TGCGCCAGCAGCCAATGGGACCTGGGGGGTGAAAAACTGTTTTTT. It translates to CASSQWDLGGEKLFF.

The chain is built from TRBV7-9 and TRBJ1-5; D ambiguous. V lost 1 base to trimming and J lost 3 bases, with 4 bases between them. The CDR3 has 13 amino acids. Germline V gives CDR1 SEHNR, CDR2 FQNEAQ (reference sequence). CDR3 sequence (DNA): TGTGCCAGCAGCTTAGGGCCCAATCAGCCCCAGCATTTT. Protein sequence: CASSLGPNQPQHF.

V gene TRBV18 combines with J gene TRBJ1-2; tentative D call: TRBD1 (6 bases). The V gene lost 4 bases and the J gene lost 3 bases, with 18 bases spanning the gap. The CDR3 has 16 amino acids. Germline CDR1 is KGHSH and CDR2 is LQKENI. The CDR3 DNA follows: TGTGCCAGCTCACGTGACAGGAGGACCGCGGACTATGGCTACACCTTC. This encodes CASSRDRRTADYGYTF.

The rearrangement uses TRBV24-1 and TRBJ2-5; 9 nucleotides match TRBD1. The germline gives CDR1 KGHDR, CDR2 SFDVKD. With V trimmed by 3 bases and J by 3 bases, 7 bases remained unmatched. The CDR3 loop spans 16 amino acids. The CDR3 here is CATSDPDRGRKETQYF. CDR3 bases: TGTGCCACCAGTGATCCTGACAGGGGGAGAAAAGAGACCCAGTACTTC.

This CDR3 is CASTKQAPIQYF. In DNA, the CDR3 is TGCGCCAGCACTAAACAGGCCCCCATTCAGTACTTC. This chain uses TRBV10-2 with TRBJ2-4, with D perhaps TRBD1 (5 bases). V was trimmed by 7 bases and J by 9 bases, leaving 13 bases between them. This CDR3 has 12 residues. Germline CDR1 is WSHSY and CDR2 is SAAADI.

This sequence joins TRBV5-4 and TRBJ1-2; TRBD1 agrees at 8 bases. The CDR3 runs 14 residues. The J segment lost 7 bases and the V segment lost 0 bases, leaving 5 bases of the junction unmatched. Germline V gene sequence: CDR1 SGHNT, CDR2 YYREEE (reference sequence). The CDR3 loop is CASSLDQGAGGYTF. CDR3 in DNA: TGTGCCAGCAGCTTGGACCAGGGGGCCGGTGGCTACACCTTC. The whole variable domain, filled in from reference TRBV5-4 and TRBJ1-2, reads ETGVTQSPTHLIKTRGQQVTLRCSSQSGHNTVSWYQQALGQGPQFIFQYYREEENGRGNFPPRFSGLQFPNYSSELNVNALELDDSALYLCASSLDQGAGGYTFGSGTRLTVV.